The 28 T cell receptor beta chains listed next were all sequenced from one sample in a study of shared clonotypes between healthy human individuals. Data came from immunoSEQ multiplex PCR; TCRdb stores just in-frame clones and leaves some out. The data show a few million clones, around nine tenths seen once. Sequenced input: naive CD4+ T cells sorted from blood. The subset was: CD45RA+ positively selected. The receptors were sampled from a man aged 18 to 29 in good health.

This clone has a handful of counts. The chain uses TRBV7-9 and TRBJ1-1; D not resolved. Germline loops: CDR1 SEHNR, CDR2 FQNEAQ (reference sequence). V lost 5 bases, J lost 4 bases, and 14 bases lay in between. CDR3 size: 14 residues. The CDR3 protein is CASSPRGVSTEAFF. CDR3 sequence (DNA): TGTGCCAGCAGCCCCCGTGGAGTGAGCACTGAAGCTTTCTTT.

This clone is a singleton in its sample. The V call is TRBV11-2, the J call TRBJ2-3; TRBD2 agrees at 11 bases. The germline V gene encodes CDR1 SGHAT and CDR2 FQNNGV. Unmatched junction bases numbered 4, after V lost 2 bases and J lost 3 bases. The CDR3 extends over 16 amino acids. The CDR3 sequence is CASSLLLAGGTDTQYF. DNA of the CDR3: TGTGCCAGCAGCTTATTGTTAGCGGGGGGGACAGATACGCAGTATTTT.

The rearrangement links TRBV7-9 to TRBJ2-1; TRBD2 agrees at 10 bases. The CDR3 is 16 amino acids. J was trimmed by 8 bases and V by 7 bases; bases with no gene match: 14. Germline CDR1 SEHNR, CDR2 FQNEAQ (reference sequence). CDR3 sequence: CASTPIGLAGAHEQFF. CDR3 in DNA: TGTGCCAGCACTCCTATCGGGCTAGCGGGAGCTCATGAGCAGTTCTTC.

The chain recombines TRBV28 with TRBJ1-1; D is ambiguous. This CDR3 is 15 amino acids long. V dropped 2 bases and J dropped 4 bases, with 14 bases sitting between them. Germline CDR1 MDHEN, CDR2 SYDVKM. The CDR3 DNA reads as TGTGCCAGCAGTTTACACCCGGGGTGGACCACTGAAGCTTTCTTT. Its protein product is CASSLHPGWTTEAFF.

The rearrangement joins TRBV7-8 to TRBJ2-2; 8 bases match TRBD2. This CDR3 has 17 residues. In germline, CDR1 is SGHVS, CDR2 FQNEAQ. The V gene end was trimmed by 0 bases and the J gene end by 1 base; junction bases not matched to a gene: 4. The CDR3 loop reads CASSLALAGGNTGELFF. CDR3 in DNA: TGTGCCAGCAGCTTAGCGCTCGCGGGAGGGAACACCGGGGAGCTGTTTTTT.

The gene calls are TRBV6-5 and TRBJ1-4; D is unclear. CDR3 length equals 14 residues. The V gene lost 2 bases and the J gene lost 4 bases, with 8 bases spanning the gap. Germline CDR1 is MNHEY and CDR2 is SVGAGI. The CDR3 DNA sequence: TGTGCCAGCAGTTACAGGAGACGTAATGAAAAACTGTTTTTT. Its protein is CASSYRRRNEKLFF.

Concerning this clone: Other DNA sequences in the same sample also yield this CDR3. J is TRBJ2-1 and V is TRBV30; TRBD2 matches at 7 bases. CDR3 size: 15 residues. V lost 0 bases to trimming and J lost 2 bases; unmatched junction nucleotides: 4. In germline, CDR1 is GTSNPN, CDR2 SVGIG (reference sequence). Here the CDR3 reads CAWSVLAGAYNEQFF. For the CDR3, the DNA is TGTGCCTGGAGTGTACTGGCGGGGGCCTACAATGAGCAGTTCTTC.

This chain links TRBV4-1 with TRBJ1-6; D unresolved. Trimming shortened V by 1 base and J by 5 bases, and 12 bases separated the two germline ends. This CDR3 spans 16 amino acids. Per germline, CDR1 MGHRA and CDR2 YSYEKL. CDR3: CASSQAITPNNSPLHF. The CDR3 DNA is TGCGCCAGCAGCCAAGCGATCACACCAAATAATTCACCCCTCCACTTT.

Of note for this clone: This sample includes further DNA sequences coding for the same CDR3. This sequence joins TRBV10-1 and TRBJ2-4; weak D call: TRBD2 (6 bases). The CDR3 sequence is 14 residues long. Germline loops: CDR1 WNHNN, CDR2 SYGVQD (reference sequence). Trimming shortened V by 3 bases and J by 2 bases, and 8 bases separated the two germline ends. The CDR3 DNA reads as TGCGCCAGCAGTGATGGAGGGACCAAAAACATTCAGTACTTC. It yields the protein CASSDGGTKNIQYF.

This clone was counted a single time. The J gene is TRBJ1-3, the V gene TRBV2, with D possibly TRBD1 on 6 matching bases. Germline loops: CDR1 SNHLY, CDR2 FYNNEI. The CDR3 consists of 15 residues. V lost 7 bases to trimming and J lost 3 bases, with 16 bases between them. The CDR3 spells CASKGQTTIGNTIYF. The CDR3 DNA reads as TGTGCCAGCAAAGGACAGACAACCATTGGAAACACCATATATTTT.

The CDR3 nucleotides are TGTGCCAGTAGCCCCTCCGGTCTCTCTGGAAACACCATATATTTT. Encoded protein: CASSPSGLSGNTIYF. The chain recombines TRBV19 with TRBJ1-3; D unresolved. CDR3 length: 15 residues. Per germline, CDR1 LNHDA and CDR2 SQIVND (reference sequence). Trimming removed 6 bases at V and 0 bases at J, with 12 bases between.

The table lists this clone with a count of one. This sequence joins TRBV4-3 and TRBJ2-3; 8 positions agree with TRBD1. The germline CDR1 and CDR2 sequences are LGHNA and YSLEER. The J segment lost 1 base and the V segment lost 0 bases, leaving 3 bases of the junction unmatched. CDR3 size: 16 residues. In DNA form, the CDR3 reads TGCGCCAGCAGCCAAGATGTGACAGGGGGCACAGATACGCAGTATTTT. Translated, it gives CASSQDVTGGTDTQYF.

V gene TRBV6-6 combines with J gene TRBJ1-2; D remains unclear. This CDR3 has 13 residues. Trimming pared 5 bases from V and 5 bases from J, leaving 12 bases between. Germline assignment: CDR1 MNHNY and CDR2 SVGAGI (reference sequence). The CDR3 DNA is TGTGCCAGCAGTCAACTTCCCGAATATGGCTACACCTTC. Translated: CASSQLPEYGYTF.

To note about this clone: Other DNA sequences in the same sample also yield this CDR3. The chain couples TRBV7-2 to TRBJ2-3; D is uncertain. Germline values: CDR1 SGHTA, CDR2 FQGNSA. The CDR3 runs 13 residues. V was trimmed by 1 base and J by 2 bases, leaving 4 bases between them. This chain's CDR3 is CASSLGPTDTQYF. CDR3 sequence (DNA): TGTGCCAGCAGCTTAGGACCCACAGATACGCAGTATTTT.

This chain uses TRBV6-5 with TRBJ2-7, with D possibly being TRBD1 (5 bases). The V gene lost 5 bases and the J gene lost 4 bases, with 15 bases spanning the gap. Germline V gene sequence: CDR1 MNHEY, CDR2 SVGAGI. This CDR3 has 14 amino acids. The CDR3 loop reads CASSKFFQGYEQYF. CDR3 nucleotide sequence: TGTGCCAGCAGTAAGTTTTTCCAGGGTTACGAGCAGTACTTC.

The chain joins TRBV2 to TRBJ2-5; tentatively, D is TRBD2 (6 bases). The CDR3 spans 13 residues. Trimming took 7 bases from V and 6 from J, leaving 15 bases between them. Germline assignment: CDR1 SNHLY and CDR2 FYNNEI. CDR3 in DNA: TGTGCCAGCAATCGGAATAGCGGCAAGACCCAGTACTTC. This sequence encodes CASNRNSGKTQYF.

V and J are TRBV18 and TRBJ2-3; D is unclear. V was trimmed by 0 bases and J by 5 bases, leaving 6 bases between them. This CDR3 spans 13 amino acids. The germline V gene has CDR1 KGHSH and CDR2 LQKENI. The CDR3 here is CASSPPLGDTQYF. As DNA, the CDR3 is TGTGCCAGCTCACCACCGTTAGGAGATACGCAGTATTTT.

The J gene is TRBJ1-6, the V gene TRBV18; the match to TRBD1 covers 9 bases. J lost 11 bases, V lost 6 bases, and 2 bases had no gene match. CDR1 KGHSH and CDR2 LQKENI come from the germline V gene. This CDR3 has 12 amino acids. CDR3 sequence (DNA): TGTGCCAGCTCGGGACAGGGCGCACCCCTCCACTTT. Translated: CASSGQGAPLHF.

This chain links TRBV6-1 with TRBJ1-5; a weak D match, TRBD1 (5 bases). The V and J ends lost 4 bases and 2 bases respectively, with 12 bases between them. This CDR3 contains 15 residues. Germline V gene data show CDR1 as MNHNS and CDR2 as SASEGT. The CDR3 bases are TGTGCCAGCAGTGCCTTCAGGGAGGGCAATCAGCCCCAGCATTTT. This encodes CASSAFREGNQPQHF.

The V call is TRBV6-1, the J call TRBJ2-2; the D gene is possibly TRBD2 (5 bases). Germline CDR1 and CDR2: MNHNS and SASEGT. CDR3 length: 12 residues. V was cut by 4 bases and J by 7 bases, with 7 bases left in between. The DNA of the CDR3 is TGTGCCAGCAGTGGAGGAGGCGGGGAGCTGTTTTTT. It translates to CASSGGGGELFF.

The sample holds one count of this clone. V is TRBV6-5 and J is TRBJ1-2; 7 positions agree with TRBD1. Germline V gives CDR1 MNHEY, CDR2 SVGAGI. The CDR3 has 14 amino acids. J gave up 2 bases and V 7 bases, and 7 bases lay outside the gene matches. DNA for the CDR3: TGTGCCAGCACCTTTTTGACAGGGAACTATGGCTACACCTTC. Translation: CASTFLTGNYGYTF.

Of note for this clone: Other nucleotide sequences in the sample specify the same CDR3. J is TRBJ2-2 and V is TRBV27; no firm D call. Germline lookup yields CDR1 MNHEY and CDR2 SMNVEV (reference sequence). CDR3 length equals 13 residues. Between the trimmed V and J ends, which lost 4 bases and 2 bases, there was a span of 5 bases. The CDR3: CASSSLNTGELFF. The CDR3 nucleotides are TGTGCCAGCAGTTCGCTCAACACCGGGGAGCTGTTTTTT.

On this clone itself: This sample includes further DNA sequences coding for the same CDR3. CDR3: CAISESRNEKLFF. CDR3 bases: TGTGCCATCAGTGAGTCCCGTAATGAAAAACTGTTTTTT. The chain carries TRBV10-3 and TRBJ1-4; D is unresolved. Germline V gene lookup returns CDR1 ENHRY and CDR2 SYGVKD. Trimming shortened V by 0 bases and J by 4 bases, and 3 bases separated the two germline ends. This CDR3 has 13 amino acids.

The gene calls are TRBV28 and TRBJ2-1; 10 bases align to TRBD2. With V trimmed by 5 bases and J by 2 bases, 6 bases remained unmatched. The germline gives CDR1 MDHEN, CDR2 SYDVKM. CDR3 length equals 16 residues. The CDR3 DNA reads as TGTGCCAGCAGTCCCCCGAGCGGGGGGGCCTACAATGAGCAGTTCTTC. Translated, it gives CASSPPSGGAYNEQFF.

The chain has TRBV27 and TRBJ1-1, with unresolved D. V was trimmed by 4 bases and J by 3 bases, leaving 9 bases between them. The germline gives CDR1 MNHEY, CDR2 SMNVEV (reference sequence). The CDR3 runs 13 residues. The CDR3 region is CASSSNSDTEAFF. The CDR3 DNA reads as TGTGCCAGCAGTTCCAACAGTGACACTGAAGCTTTCTTT.

The V and J genes are TRBV7-9 and TRBJ2-5, with TRBD2 as a possible D gene (5 bases). V dropped 6 bases and J dropped 5 bases, with 19 bases sitting between them. CDR1 SEHNR and CDR2 FQNEAQ come from the germline V gene (reference sequence). This CDR3 is built from 15 residues. DNA for the CDR3: TGTGCCAGCAGTCCTAGGGCTGGGCGCGGGGAGACCCAGTACTTC. Translated, it gives CASSPRAGRGETQYF.

In its sample, this clone was seen a few times. The chain couples TRBV30 to TRBJ1-3, with TRBD1 as a possible D gene (6 bases). V was cut by 4 bases and J by 0 bases, with 10 bases left in between. The CDR3 covers 14 residues. Per the germline V gene, CDR1 is GTSNPN and CDR2 is SVGIG (reference sequence). The CDR3 sequence is CAWKGGTSGNTIYF. CDR3 DNA: TGTGCCTGGAAAGGGGGTACCTCTGGAAACACCATATATTTT.

CDR3 sequence reads: CASSPQQGAYYGYTF. CDR3 DNA sequence: TGTGCCAGCAGCCCACAACAGGGGGCATACTATGGCTACACCTTC. The chain has TRBV7-6 and TRBJ1-2; 9 positions agree with TRBD1. The CDR3 extends over 15 amino acids. Germline V CDR1 and CDR2: SGHVS, FNYEAQ. V shed 5 bases and J 3 bases; nucleotides not matched to a gene: 7. The variable domain in full, with the rest retrieved from reference TRBV7-6 and TRBJ1-2, is GAGVSQSPRYKVTKRGQDVALRCDPISGHVSLYWYRQALGQGPEFLTYFNYEAQQDKSGLPNDRFSAERPEGSISTLTIQRTEQRDSAMYRCASSPQQGAYYGYTFGSGTRLTVV.